This T cell receptor beta chain was captured by sequencing in a study of control samples from healthy donors and cancer patients. This clone was seen a single time. V was trimmed by 4 bases and J by 9 bases, leaving 10 bases between them. The CDR3 contains 11 residues. CDR1 and CDR2 from the germline V gene are SNHLY and FYNNEI. TCRdb's table, derived via immunoSEQ multiplex PCR, lists solely in-frame clones and lacks some. The sample yields 60,000 to 80,000 clones, 87% seen once. The sample comprised blood. This rearrangement joins TRBV2 to TRBJ2-7; the D gene is possibly TRBD2 (5 bases). The receptor comes from a woman between 50 and 59 years old in good health. CDR3 DNA: TGTGCCAGCAGTGGGGAGAAATGGCAGTACTTC. It is translated as CASSGEKWQYF. The full variable domain, its missing parts supplied by reference TRBV2 and TRBJ2-7, is EPEVTQTPSHQVTQMGQEVILRCVPISNHLYFYWYRQILGQKVEFLVSFYNNEISEKSEIFDDQFSVERPDGSNFTLKIRSTKLEDSAMYFCASSGEKWQYFGPGTRLTVT.